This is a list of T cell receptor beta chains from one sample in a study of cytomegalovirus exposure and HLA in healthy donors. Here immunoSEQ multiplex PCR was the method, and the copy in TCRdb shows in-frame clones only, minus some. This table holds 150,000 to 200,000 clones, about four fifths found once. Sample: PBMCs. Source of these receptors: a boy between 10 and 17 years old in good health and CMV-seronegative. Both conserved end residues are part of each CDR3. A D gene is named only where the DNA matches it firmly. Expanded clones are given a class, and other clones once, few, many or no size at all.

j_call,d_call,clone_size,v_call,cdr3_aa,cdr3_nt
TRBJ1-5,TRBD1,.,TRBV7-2,CASSQGQPPKPQHF,TGTGCCAGCAGCCAGGGACAGCCCCCGAAGCCCCAGCATTTT
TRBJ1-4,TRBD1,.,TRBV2,CASSRQGEEKLFF,TGTGCCAGCAGCAGACAGGGGGAAGAAAAACTGTTTTTT
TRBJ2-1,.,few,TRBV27,CASSLSRTSLRDEQFF,TGTGCCAGCAGTTTATCGAGAACCTCCCTGCGGGATGAGCAGTTCTTC
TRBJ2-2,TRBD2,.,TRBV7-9,CSSSHGTSGGQNTGELFF,TGTTCCAGCAGTCACGGGACTAGCGGGGGCCAGAACACCGGGGAGCTGTTTTTT
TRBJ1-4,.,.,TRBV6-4,CASSPEGRTFRINEKLFF,TGTGCCAGCAGCCCTGAGGGCCGGACGTTTCGGATTAATGAAAAACTGTTTTTT
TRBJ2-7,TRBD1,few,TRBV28,CASSPGTDIYEQYF,TGTGCCAGCAGTCCCGGGACAGACATCTACGAGCAGTACTTC
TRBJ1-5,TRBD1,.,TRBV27,CASSPGQGWGNQPQHF,TGTGCCAGCAGTCCCGGACAGGGATGGGGCAATCAGCCCCAGCATTTT
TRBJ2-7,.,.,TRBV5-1,CASGGTSPPYEQYF,TGCGCCAGCGGCGGGACCTCACCCCCCTACGAGCAGTACTTC
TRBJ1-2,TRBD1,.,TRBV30,CAWREGTGLNYGYTF,TGTGCCTGGAGGGAAGGGACAGGGCTTAACTATGGCTACACCTTC
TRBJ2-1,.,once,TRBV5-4,CASSLASYNEQFF,TGTGCCAGCAGCTTGGCTTCGTACAATGAGCAGTTCTTC
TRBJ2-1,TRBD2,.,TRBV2,CASKTTGLAGYNEQFF,TGTGCCAGCAAGACCACCGGACTAGCGGGTTACAATGAGCAGTTCTTC
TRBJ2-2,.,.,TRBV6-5,CASSYWTAAGELFF,TGTGCCAGCAGTTACTGGACAGCCGCCGGGGAGCTGTTTTTT
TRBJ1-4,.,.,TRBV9,CASQRATNEKLFF,TGTGCCAGCCAGCGTGCAACTAATGAAAAACTCTTTTTT
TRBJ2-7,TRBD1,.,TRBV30,CAWTPNRGPYEQYF,TGTGCCTGGACTCCCAATAGGGGGCCTTACGAGCAGTACTTC
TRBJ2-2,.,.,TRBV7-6,CASSGRGQNTGELFF,TGTGCCAGCAGCGGAAGAGGACAGAACACCGGGGAGCTGTTTTTT
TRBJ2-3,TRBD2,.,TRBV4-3,CASSQDPASGGAQDTQYF,TGCGCCAGCAGCCAAGACCCGGCTAGCGGGGGGGCCCAAGATACGCAGTATTTT
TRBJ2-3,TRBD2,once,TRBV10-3,CAISELWSAGLAGASTDTQYF,TGTGCCATCAGTGAGTTATGGTCCGCGGGACTAGCGGGGGCCTCCACAGATACGCAGTATTTT
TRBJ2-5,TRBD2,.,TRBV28,CASSSGLAGVETQYF,TGTGCCAGCAGCTCAGGACTAGCGGGAGTAGAGACCCAGTACTTC
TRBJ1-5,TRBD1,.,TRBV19,CASSIVETGNQPQHF,TGTGCCAGTAGTATAGTTGAGACAGGGAATCAGCCCCAGCATTTT
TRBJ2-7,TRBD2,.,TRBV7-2,CASSPPGLAVQYF,TGTGCCAGCAGCCCACCAGGACTAGCGGTTCAGTACTTC
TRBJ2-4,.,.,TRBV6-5,CASTTSRYF,TGTGCCAGCACGACTAGTAGGTACTTC
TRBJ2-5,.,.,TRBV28,CASSFRGGERETQYF,TGTGCCAGCAGTTTTCGCGGGGGCGAAAGAGAGACCCAGTACTTC
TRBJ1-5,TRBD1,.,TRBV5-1,CASSLTGGDQPQHF,TGCGCCAGCAGCTTGACAGGGGGCGATCAGCCCCAGCATTTT
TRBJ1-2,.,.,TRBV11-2,CASSPAGRGHYGYTF,TGTGCCAGCAGCCCGGCGGGGAGGGGCCACTATGGCTACACCTTC
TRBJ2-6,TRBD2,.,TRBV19,CASSIGTSNGANVLTF,TGTGCCAGTAGTATCGGGACTAGCAATGGGGCCAACGTCCTGACTTTC
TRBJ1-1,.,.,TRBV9,CASSPQEAEAFF,TGTGCCAGCAGCCCTCAGGAGGCTGAAGCTTTCTTT
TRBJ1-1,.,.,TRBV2,CASSVQGNTEAFF,TGTGCCAGCAGTGTACAGGGGAACACTGAAGCTTTCTTT
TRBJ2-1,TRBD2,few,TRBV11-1,CASSSGLAEHFSYNEQFF,TGTGCCAGCAGTTCGGGACTAGCGGAGCACTTCTCCTACAATGAGCAGTTCTTC
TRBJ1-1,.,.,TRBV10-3,CASRTENTEAFF,TGTGCCAGCCGGACAGAGAACACTGAAGCTTTCTTT
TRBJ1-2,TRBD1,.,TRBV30,CAWRTGTEHGYTF,TGTGCCTGGAGGACCGGGACAGAACATGGCTACACCTTC
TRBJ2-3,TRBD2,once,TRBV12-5,CASARGAGEITDTQYF,TGTGCTAGTGCCCGGGGAGCGGGAGAGATCACAGATACGCAGTATTTT
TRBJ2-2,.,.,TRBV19,CASSLDTATGELFF,TGTGCCAGTAGTTTGGACACGGCCACCGGGGAGCTGTTTTTT
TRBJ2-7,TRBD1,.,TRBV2,CASSVPTGYWEQYF,TGTGCCAGCAGTGTCCCGACAGGGTACTGGGAGCAGTACTTC
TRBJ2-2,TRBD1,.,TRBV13,CATQEWTGVTGELFF,TGTGCCACCCAGGAATGGACAGGGGTTACCGGGGAGCTGTTTTTT
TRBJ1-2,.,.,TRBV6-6,CASSYGGYGYTF,TGTGCCAGCAGTTACGGGGGGTATGGCTACACCTTC
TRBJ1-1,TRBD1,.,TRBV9,CASSVGTGNIEAFF,TGTGCCAGCAGCGTAGGGACAGGGAACATTGAAGCTTTCTTT
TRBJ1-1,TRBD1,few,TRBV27,CASSLGQGWMNTEAFF,TGTGCCAGCAGTTTGGGACAGGGGTGGATGAACACTGAAGCTTTCTTT
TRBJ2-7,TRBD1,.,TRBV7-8,CASRQGALTYEQYF,TGTGCCAGCAGGCAGGGGGCCCTTACCTACGAGCAGTACTTC
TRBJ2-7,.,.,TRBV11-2,CASSPIGAAPSYEQYF,TGTGCCAGCAGCCCCATTGGAGCGGCACCCTCCTACGAGCAGTACTTC
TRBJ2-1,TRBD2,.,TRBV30,CAWSSLSRLGLAGVYNEQFF,TGTGCCTGGTCTTCCCTATCCAGGTTGGGACTAGCGGGGGTGTACAATGAGCAGTTCTTC
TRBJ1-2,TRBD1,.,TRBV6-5,CASSYSGTGGVNGYTF,TGTGCCAGCAGTTACTCAGGGACAGGGGGCGTTAATGGCTACACCTTC
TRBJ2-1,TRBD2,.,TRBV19,CASSRTSGIANEQFF,TGTGCCAGTAGTCGCACTAGCGGGATAGCCAATGAGCAGTTCTTC